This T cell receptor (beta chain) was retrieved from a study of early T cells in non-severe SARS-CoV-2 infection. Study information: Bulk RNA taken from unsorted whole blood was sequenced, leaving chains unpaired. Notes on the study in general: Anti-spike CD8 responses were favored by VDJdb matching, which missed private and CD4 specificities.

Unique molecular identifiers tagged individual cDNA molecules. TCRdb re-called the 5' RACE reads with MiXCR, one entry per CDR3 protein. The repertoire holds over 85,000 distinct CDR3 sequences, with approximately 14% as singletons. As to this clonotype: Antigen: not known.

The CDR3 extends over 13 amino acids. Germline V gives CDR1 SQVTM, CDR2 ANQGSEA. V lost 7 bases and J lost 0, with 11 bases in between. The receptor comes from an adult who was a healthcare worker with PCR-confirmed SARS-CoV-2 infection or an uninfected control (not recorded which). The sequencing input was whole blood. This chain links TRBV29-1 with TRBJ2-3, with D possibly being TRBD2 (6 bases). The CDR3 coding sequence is TGCAGCGCCGAGCGGGCTAGCACAGATACGCAGTATTTT. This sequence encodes CSAERASTDTQYF.